These T cell receptor beta chains were read from a single sample in a study of identifying expanded T cells in peripheral blood. Using immunoSEQ multiplex PCR, the repertoire was profiled, and TCRdb retains in-frame clones only, with some absent. The sample yields fewer than 110,000 clones, approximately 88% seen once. Material: blood. These receptors were taken from a person aged 18-70 years in good health. CDR3s include the opening cysteine and the closing phenylalanine or tryptophan. The D gene is left open where the match is weak. Clone size is given for some rows only: seen once, a few or many times, or a class if the clone is expanded.

size | D | J | V | DNA | CDR3
once | TRBD1 | TRBJ2-7 | TRBV7-2 | TGTGCCAGCAGCTTTCAGGGGGACCCCGGCGAGCAGTACTTC | CASSFQGDPGEQYF
NA | NA | TRBJ2-5 | TRBV6-1 | TGTGCCAGCAGTGGTATGGACCGGGAGACCCAGTACTTC | CASSGMDRETQYF
NA | NA | TRBJ1-1 | TRBV5-1 | TGCGCCAGCAGCCCAGCACAAGGGAGGGACACTGAAGCTTTCTTT | CASSPAQGRDTEAFF
few | NA | TRBJ1-6 | TRBV19 | TGTGCCAGTAGTATCTGGGACGTACCTAATTCACCCCTCCACTTT | CASSIWDVPNSPLHF
few | TRBD1 | TRBJ1-2 | TRBV28 | TGTGCCAGCTTCCCCGGGACAGGGAATGGCTACACCTTC | CASFPGTGNGYTF
NA | NA | TRBJ1-1 | TRBV5-1 | TGCGCCAGCAGCTTGGGGAGGGAGGGGGACACCATGAACACTGAAGCTTTCTTT | CASSLGREGDTMNTEAFF
NA | NA | TRBJ1-2 | TRBV4-1 | TGCGCCAGCAGCCAAGAAACCAGGCTCCGGGCCCTCACCTTC | CASSQETRLRALTF
few | TRBD1 | TRBJ1-2 | TRBV5-1 | TGCGCCAGCAGCGTCGACAGGGTGTGGGGCTACACCTTC | CASSVDRVWGYTF
once | TRBD1 | TRBJ2-7 | TRBV9 | TGTGCCAGCAGCAAGGACAGGGGACCTTTAACATTC | CASSKDRGPLTF
NA | NA | TRBJ2-3 | TRBV6-1 | TGTGCCAGCGGCGGGACAGTTAAAGATACGCAGTATTTT | CASGGTVKDTQYF